The clone carrying this T cell receptor (beta chain) was picked up a small number of times. The antigen is undetermined. This entry comes from a study of cytomegalovirus exposure and HLA in healthy donors. Study results and limitations: In a later analysis, a genetic analysis reported fewer productive-TCR N-insertions in an Asian-associated ancestry cluster than the cohort average.

In the PCR, 60 Vbeta and 13 Jbeta primers were used. Repertoires were generated with immunoSEQ multiplex PCR, while TCRdb's copy carries only in-frame clones and drops some. Of 200,000 or so clones detected, 60% to 80% appear once; the ten largest clones hold about 1.8%. The CDR3 loop spans 14 amino acids. The V and J ends lost 5 bases and 0 bases, in that order; junction bases with no gene match: 3. Per the germline V gene, CDR1 is SGHVS and CDR2 is FNYEAQ. The sample was PBMCs. J is TRBJ2-7 and V is TRBV7-6, with TRBD2 identical over 8 bases. This receptor was identified in a man in his late teens or twenties in good health and CMV-seronegative. The CDR3 bases are TGTGCCAGCAGCCTCGGGGGGGGCTCCTACGAGCAGTACTTC. It specifies CASSLGGGSYEQYF.